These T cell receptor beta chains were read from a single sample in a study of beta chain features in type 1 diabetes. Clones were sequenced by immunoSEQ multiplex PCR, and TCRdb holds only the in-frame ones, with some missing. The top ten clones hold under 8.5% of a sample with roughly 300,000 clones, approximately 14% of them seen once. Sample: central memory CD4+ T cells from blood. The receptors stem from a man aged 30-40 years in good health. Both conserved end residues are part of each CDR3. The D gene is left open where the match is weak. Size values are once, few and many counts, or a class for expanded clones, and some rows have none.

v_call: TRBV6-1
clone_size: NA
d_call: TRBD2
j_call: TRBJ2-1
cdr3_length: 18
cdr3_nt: TGTGCCAGCAGTGTGGGGTTTGGGCTAGCGGGAGGGTACAATGAGCAGTTCTTC
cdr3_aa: CASSVGFGLAGGYNEQFF

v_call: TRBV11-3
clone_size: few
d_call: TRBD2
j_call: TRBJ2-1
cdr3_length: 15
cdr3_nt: TGTGCCAGCAGCTTAGACCCTAGCGGGAGAGGTGAGCAGTTCTTC
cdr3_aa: CASSLDPSGRGEQFF

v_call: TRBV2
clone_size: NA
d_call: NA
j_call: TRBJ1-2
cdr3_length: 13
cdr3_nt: TGTGCCAGCAGCGTGTCAGAGAACTATGGCTACACCTTC
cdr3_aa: CASSVSENYGYTF

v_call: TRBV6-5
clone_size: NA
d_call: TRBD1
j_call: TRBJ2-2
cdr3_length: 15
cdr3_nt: TGTGCCAGCAGTTACGGGGACAGGGACACCGGGGAGCTGTTTTTT
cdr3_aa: CASSYGDRDTGELFF

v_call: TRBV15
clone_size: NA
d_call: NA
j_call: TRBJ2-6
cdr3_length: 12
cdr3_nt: TGTGCCACCAGCGCTGGGGCCAACGTCCTGACTTTC
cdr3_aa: CATSAGANVLTF

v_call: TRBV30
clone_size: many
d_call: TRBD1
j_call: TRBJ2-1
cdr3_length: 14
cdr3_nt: TGTGCCTGGAATAGGGACAGGGGACTACGGGAGCAGTTCTTC
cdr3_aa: CAWNRDRGLREQFF

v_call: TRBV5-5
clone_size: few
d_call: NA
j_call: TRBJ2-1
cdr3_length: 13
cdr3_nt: TGTGCCAGCAGCACTGGACTATCCGGTGAGCAGTTCTTC
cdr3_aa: CASSTGLSGEQFF

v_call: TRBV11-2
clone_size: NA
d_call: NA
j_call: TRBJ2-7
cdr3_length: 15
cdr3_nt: TGTGCCAGCAGCTTAGAAGGAGGTAGGGGCTACGAGCAGTACTTC
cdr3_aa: CASSLEGGRGYEQYF

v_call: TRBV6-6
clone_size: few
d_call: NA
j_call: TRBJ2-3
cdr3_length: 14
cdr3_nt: TGTGCCAGCAGTTACACCCTGGGGGCAGATACGCAGTATTTT
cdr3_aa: CASSYTLGADTQYF

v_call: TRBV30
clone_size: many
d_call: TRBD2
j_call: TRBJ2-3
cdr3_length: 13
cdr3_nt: TGTGCTAGCGGGAGGGAGGGTCGGAATACGCAGTATTTT
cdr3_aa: CASGREGRNTQYF

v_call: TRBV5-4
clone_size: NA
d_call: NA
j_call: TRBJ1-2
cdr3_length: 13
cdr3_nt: TGTGCCAGCAGCTTGGCCGGGAAGCGGGGCTACACCTTC
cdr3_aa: CASSLAGKRGYTF

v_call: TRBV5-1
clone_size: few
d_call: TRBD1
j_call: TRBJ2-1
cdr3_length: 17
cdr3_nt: TGCGCCAGCAGCTTTATCATCGACAGGGGAGCATACAATGAGCAGTTCTTC
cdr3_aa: CASSFIIDRGAYNEQFF

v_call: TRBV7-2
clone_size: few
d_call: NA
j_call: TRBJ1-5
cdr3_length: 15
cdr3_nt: TGTGCCAGCAGCTTACTGGCAGGGGCTAATCAGCCCCAGCATTTT
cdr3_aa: CASSLLAGANQPQHF